These 19 T cell receptor beta chains were sequenced from one sample in a study of multiple sclerosis patients with progressive multifocal leukoencephalopathy. As for time point: before natalizumab initiation. Method: immunoSEQ multiplex PCR; TCRdb's copy keeps in-frame clones and lacks some. The data hold under 40,000 clones, with about 92% observed a single time. The material sequenced was PBMCs. These TCRs come from a man aged 25-40 years with multiple sclerosis.

This chain links TRBV27 with TRBJ2-2; the D gene is possibly TRBD1 (6 bases). The V end lost 2 bases, the J end lost 9 bases, and 10 bases lay between the germline ends. Germline V gene sequence: CDR1 MNHEY, CDR2 SMNVEV (reference sequence). The CDR3 extends over 13 amino acids. The CDR3 loop is CASSLVRGRELFF. The DNA of the CDR3 is TGTGCCAGCAGTTTAGTCAGGGGAAGGGAGCTGTTTTTT.

The J gene is TRBJ2-6, the V gene TRBV30; 8 positions agree with TRBD1. The CDR3 spans 20 residues. CDR1 and CDR2 from the germline V gene are GTSNPN and SVGIG (reference sequence). Unmatched junction bases numbered 16, after V lost 1 base and J lost 2 bases. CDR3 in amino acids: CAWSARDRFLHPPGANVLTF. CDR3 nucleotide sequence: TGTGCCTGGAGTGCCCGGGACAGGTTCCTCCACCCCCCTGGGGCCAACGTCCTGACTTTC.

This chain links TRBV15 with TRBJ1-4; a weak D match, TRBD1 (6 bases). Germline V lookup: CDR1 LNHNV, CDR2 YYDKDF (reference sequence). With 6 bases removed from V and 8 bases from J, the gap between germline ends came to 19 bases. This CDR3 region has 15 residues. The CDR3 DNA reads TGTGCCACCAGGCCTCGGGTCGGAACAGGGGAAAAACTGTTTTTT. This codes for CATRPRVGTGEKLFF.

This sequence joins TRBV9 and TRBJ2-7; no firm D call. With 0 bases removed from V and 3 bases from J, the gap between germline ends came to 7 bases. In germline, CDR1 is SGDLS, CDR2 YYNGEE. The CDR3 is 13 amino acids. CDR3: CASSVGWGYEQYF. The CDR3 DNA reads as TGTGCCAGCAGCGTAGGTTGGGGCTACGAGCAGTACTTC.

This clone showed up just once. The rearrangement links TRBV7-9 to TRBJ2-1; unclear D gene. This CDR3 region has 15 residues. Trimming pared 5 bases from V and 6 bases from J, leaving 17 bases between. Germline V gene data show CDR1 as SEHNR and CDR2 as FQNEAQ (reference sequence). The CDR3: CASSPPLVPVNEQFF. The CDR3 nucleotides are TGTGCCAGCAGCCCCCCCCTAGTACCGGTCAATGAGCAGTTCTTC.

The rearrangement links TRBV7-9 to TRBJ1-5; D remains ambiguous. The ends were cut back, 4 bases at V and 5 bases at J, with 15 bases in the middle. The CDR3 is made up of 15 amino acids. Germline loops: CDR1 SEHNR, CDR2 FQNEAQ (reference sequence). CDR3 DNA: TGTGCCAGCAGCTCTTCTTTGGGGTATGATCAGCCCCAGCATTTT. This encodes CASSSSLGYDQPQHF.

The V and J genes are TRBV15 and TRBJ2-1, with D maybe TRBD1 (6 bases). With 0 bases removed from V and 5 bases from J, the gap between germline ends came to 14 bases. CDR1 LNHNV and CDR2 YYDKDF come from the germline V gene (reference sequence). The CDR3 contains 16 residues. CDR3 protein: CATSRDLAGANNEQFF. CDR3 nucleotide sequence: TGTGCCACCAGCAGAGATTTGGCAGGGGCCAACAATGAGCAGTTCTTC.

This chain connects TRBV10-3 to TRBJ2-3; D call uncertain. The CDR3 contains 11 residues. V lost 8 bases and J 2 bases, leaving 5 bases between the germline ends. Germline V CDR1 and CDR2: ENHRY, SYGVKD. CDR3 in DNA: TGTGCCATCTCCTCCACAGATACGCAGTATTTT. It codes for CAISSTDTQYF.

This sequence joins TRBV7-3 and TRBJ2-1, with 7 bases aligning to TRBD1. The CDR3 covers 15 residues. Germline lookup yields CDR1 SGHTA and CDR2 FQGTGA. The V segment lost 3 bases and the J segment 0 bases; nucleotides outside the gene matches: 2. The CDR3 here is CASSFDRASYNEQFF. The DNA of the CDR3 is TGTGCCAGCAGCTTTGACAGGGCCTCCTACAATGAGCAGTTCTTC.

V usage is TRBV25-1 and J usage is TRBJ2-7, with D unclear. This CDR3 spans 10 amino acids. V lost 10 bases to trimming and J lost 6 bases, with 10 bases between them. CDR1 is MGHDK, CDR2 SYGVNS, per germline. CDR3 region: CATFLGEQYF. The CDR3 DNA sequence: TGTGCCACATTCCTGGGCGAGCAGTACTTC.

In its sample, this clone was seen once. The chain couples TRBV7-9 to TRBJ2-5; weak D call: TRBD2 (5 bases). The CDR3 is 12 amino acids. The V and J ends lost 10 bases and 1 base respectively, with 10 bases between them. Germline V gene sequence: CDR1 SEHNR, CDR2 FQNEAQ (reference sequence). The CDR3: CATSGFQETQYF. The CDR3 nucleotides read TGTGCCACCTCGGGGTTCCAAGAGACCCAGTACTTC.

The chain joins TRBV7-2 to TRBJ2-1; either TRBD1 or TRBD2 may fit D (6 bases each). CDR3 size: 18 residues. The germline CDR1 and CDR2 sequences are SGHTA and FQGNSA. With 3 bases removed from V and 0 bases from J, the gap between germline ends came to 18 bases. CDR3 sequence: CASSFPIDRRGSYNEQFF. DNA of the CDR3: TGTGCCAGCAGCTTCCCGATTGACAGGCGGGGCTCCTACAATGAGCAGTTCTTC. The variable domain in full, with the rest retrieved from reference TRBV7-2 and TRBJ2-1, is GAGVSQSPSNKVTEKGKDVELRCDPISGHTALYWYRQSLGQGLEFLIYFQGNSAPDKSGLPSDRFSAERTGGSVSTLTIQRTQQEDSAVYLCASSFPIDRRGSYNEQFFGPGTRLTVL.

This clone was counted a single time. The rearrangement uses TRBV2 and TRBJ2-1; 9 nucleotides agree with TRBD2. Germline assignment: CDR1 SNHLY and CDR2 FYNNEI. The CDR3 sequence is 12 residues long. J gave up 9 bases and V 8 bases, and 5 bases lay outside the gene matches. The CDR3 bases are TGTGCCAGCGTGGAGCGGGAGGTTGAGCAGTTCTTC. As protein: CASVEREVEQFF. The variable domain in full, with the rest retrieved from reference TRBV2 and TRBJ2-1, is EPEVTQTPSHQVTQMGQEVILRCVPISNHLYFYWYRQILGQKVEFLVSFYNNEISEKSEIFDDQFSVERPDGSNFTLKIRSTKLEDSAMYFCASVEREVEQFFGPGTRLTVL.

The V and J genes are TRBV29-1 and TRBJ2-1; D remains unclear. V lost 0 bases, J lost 4 bases, and 10 bases lay in between. In germline, CDR1 is SQVTM, CDR2 ANQGSEA. The CDR3 is 14 residues long. CDR3 DNA: TGCAGCGTTGAAGATTCTGGCCTTTACAATGAGCAGTTCTTC. Protein product: CSVEDSGLYNEQFF.

The DNA for the CDR3 is TGCGCCAGCAGCTTGGTGCCTGGGCAGGGGGATCAGCCCCAGCATTTT. This sequence encodes CASSLVPGQGDQPQHF. The gene calls are TRBV5-1 and TRBJ1-5; TRBD1 matches at 7 bases. This CDR3 comprises 16 residues. V trimming: 0 bases; J trimming: 5 bases; junction bases outside the gene matches: 8. Germline V gene lookup returns CDR1 SGHRS and CDR2 YFSETQ.

The CDR3 is CASSLGLHTDTQYF. CDR3 DNA sequence: TGTGCCAGCAGCTTAGGGCTCCACACAGATACGCAGTATTTT. This chain uses TRBV7-2 with TRBJ2-3, with D unresolved. V shed 1 base and J shed 2 bases, with 7 bases lying between them. In germline, CDR1 is SGHTA, CDR2 FQGNSA. This CDR3 has 14 residues.

The rearrangement links TRBV19 to TRBJ2-2; D remains ambiguous. The V and J ends lost 9 bases and 6 bases respectively, with 17 bases between them. The CDR3 is made up of 14 amino acids. CDR1 LNHDA and CDR2 SQIVND come from the germline V gene (reference sequence). The CDR3 sequence is CASAQAPRPGELFF. The CDR3 region has the DNA TGTGCCAGCGCGCAGGCCCCACGGCCCGGGGAGCTGTTTTTT.

J is TRBJ1-4 and V is TRBV6-5; D gene unclear. Germline V gene data show CDR1 as MNHEY and CDR2 as SVGAGI. V was trimmed by 6 bases and J by 3 bases, leaving 11 bases between them. The CDR3 is 14 residues long. The DNA of the CDR3 is TGTGCCAGCAGCGCCGAAGTCGCTAATGAAAAACTGTTTTTT. Its translation: CASSAEVANEKLFF.

J is TRBJ2-7 and V is TRBV19; TRBD1 might be the D (6 bases). This CDR3 contains 14 residues. Germline V CDR1 and CDR2: LNHDA, SQIVND (reference sequence). With 3 bases removed from V and 0 bases from J, the gap between germline ends came to 9 bases. The CDR3 spells CASSMGANSYEQYF. CDR3 nucleotides: TGTGCCAGTAGTATGGGGGCCAACTCCTACGAGCAGTACTTC.